Below are 30 T cell receptor beta chains sequenced from a single sample in a study of response to subunit inactivated influenza vaccine (dated by TCRdb to 2016 to 2018). Libraries were built with RT-PCR. The sample was run on an Illumina HiSeq 2500. TCRdb handled the public reads itself, with Q25 trimming in fastp and clone calling in MiXCR, and kept productive beta chains. Rows with a matching CDR3 protein are joined into one entry that keeps the most common DNA and genes. A total of approximately 570,000 distinct CDR3 sequences appear in this sample, 6% to 9% of them only once. The top ten hold roughly 13% of the sample. Sequencing used PBMCs from blood, obtained approximately 25 months after vaccination. The receptors were sampled from a man aged 50 to 69 who received an inactivated influenza vaccine. Donor details come from another sample of the same person, matched by shared clones.

The table lists this clonotype with a few counts. The V and J genes are TRBV7-2 and TRBJ1-6; D unclear. Trimming took 5 bases from V and 8 from J, leaving 13 bases between them. The CDR3 extends over 14 amino acids. Germline-derived CDR1 and CDR2 are SGHTA and FQGNSA. The CDR3 region is CASSPQSGDSPLHF. The CDR3 DNA follows: TGTGCCAGCAGCCCTCAGTCCGGGGATTCACCCCTCCACTTT.

In its sample, this clonotype was seen a few times. J is TRBJ1-2 and V is TRBV7-2; 7 nucleotides align to TRBD1. From germline, CDR1 is SGHTA and CDR2 FQGNSA. V gave up 7 bases and J gave up 7 bases; unmatched junction bases: 6. This CDR3 has 12 amino acids. DNA of the CDR3: TGTGCCAGCACCTCGGACAGGACTGGCTACACCTTC. The encoded protein is CASTSDRTGYTF.

The chain combines TRBV6-2 or TRBV6-3 with TRBJ2-3; the D is unclear. This CDR3 spans 17 amino acids. Germline CDR1 MNHEY, CDR2 SVGEGT. Trimming left V 2 bases short and J 8 bases short, with 23 bases between. The CDR3 sequence is CASSYGELRRTEVTQYF. The CDR3 DNA is TGTGCCAGCAGTTACGGAGAGTTAAGGCGGACCGAGGTTACGCAGTATTTT.

This clonotype has ten or more counts. The V gene is TRBV12-3 or TRBV12-4, the J gene TRBJ1-6; TRBD1 matches at 9 bases. The CDR3 has 14 amino acids. Losses at the gene ends were 3 bases for V and 9 bases for J; bases not matched to a gene: 3. The DNA for the CDR3 is TGTGCCAGCAGTTTCGGGACAGGGCGTTCACCCCTCCACTTT. Protein product: CASSFGTGRSPLHF.

Many counts were recorded for this clonotype. The chain is built from TRBV9 and TRBJ2-2; TRBD1 matches at 9 bases. After removal of 1 base from V and 7 bases from J, the junction contained 14 bases not matched to a gene. Per the germline V gene, CDR1 is SGDLS and CDR2 is YYNGEE. The CDR3 length is 18 residues. For the CDR3, the DNA is TGTGCCAGCAGCGTACAGGACGCTGGACAGGGGTGGGTCGGGGAGCTGTTTTTT. Protein sequence: CASSVQDAGQGWVGELFF.

This clonotype has ten or more counts. The chain uses TRBV7-2 and TRBJ2-1; D is possibly TRBD1 or TRBD2 (5 bases each). The CDR3 is made up of 16 amino acids. CDR1 and CDR2 from the germline V gene are SGHTA and FQGNSA. Trimming removed 1 base at V and 2 bases at J, with 12 bases between. CDR3 sequence: CASSLVLWGPYNEQFF. The CDR3 DNA reads as TGTGCCAGCAGCTTAGTTCTTTGGGGACCCTACAATGAGCAGTTCTTC.

The chain recombines TRBV7-9 with TRBJ1-1; D is ambiguous. Germline assignment: CDR1 SEHNR and CDR2 FQNEAQ (reference sequence). This CDR3 comprises 13 residues. V was trimmed by 5 bases and J by 3 bases, leaving 10 bases between them. CDR3 protein: CASSLEADTEAFF. For the CDR3, the DNA is TGTGCCAGCAGCCTTGAGGCCGACACTGAAGCTTTCTTT.

The chain recombines TRBV5-6 with TRBJ2-3; the match to TRBD1 covers 8 bases. Unmatched junction bases numbered 6, after V lost 1 base and J lost 5 bases. Germline assignment: CDR1 SGHDT and CDR2 YYEEEE. The CDR3 covers 15 residues. The CDR3 protein is CASSLLGTGRDTQYF. As DNA, the CDR3 is TGTGCCAGCAGCTTGCTTGGGACAGGCCGAGATACGCAGTATTTT.

This clonotype was recorded at least ten times. The chain employs TRBV4-1 and TRBJ2-1; the D is unclear. The CDR3 runs to 15 residues. With 6 bases removed from V and 3 bases from J, the gap between germline ends came to 15 bases. CDR1 and CDR2 from the germline V gene are MGHRA and YSYEKL. The CDR3 region is CASSPYPVSYNEQFF. CDR3 nucleotide sequence: TGCGCCAGCAGTCCTTACCCCGTTAGCTACAATGAGCAGTTCTTC.

This clonotype occurred a few times. The chain joins TRBV5-1 to TRBJ2-3, with TRBD1 identical over 7 bases. Unmatched junction bases numbered 9, after V lost 5 bases and J lost 3 bases. CDR3 size: 15 residues. CDR1 and CDR2 (germline): SGHRS, YFSETQ. CDR3 in amino acids: CASRRRQGGTDTQYF. The CDR3 region has the DNA TGCGCCAGCAGACGCCGACAGGGCGGGACAGATACGCAGTATTTT.

For this clonotype: One base away lies a much larger clone, so this may be a sequencing read error. CDR3 sequence: CASRQEDRRGGYTF. The CDR3 nucleotides read TGTGCCAGCAGGCAAGAGGACAGGCGTGGCGGCTACACCTTC. This chain links TRBV3-1 with TRBJ1-2; 7 nucleotides line up with TRBD1. From germline, CDR1 is LGHDT and CDR2 YNNKEL (reference sequence). The CDR3 has 14 residues. The variable domain in full, with the rest retrieved from reference TRBV3-1 and TRBJ1-2, is DTAVSQTPKYLVTQMGNDKSIKCEQNLGHDTMYWYKQDSKKFLKIMFSYNNKELIINETVPNRFSPKSPDKAHLNLHINSLELGDSAVYFCASRQEDRRGGYTFGSGTRLTVV.

The CDR3 DNA reads TGTGCCAGCACCCCGTCCTCTGGGGCCAACGTCCTGACTTTC. Amino acid sequence: CASTPSSGANVLTF. The chain couples TRBV12-3 or TRBV12-4 to TRBJ2-6; D ambiguous. The germline V and J ends were trimmed by 7 bases and 0 bases, with 7 bases remaining between them. CDR3 length equals 14 residues.

A few counts support this clonotype. This chain links TRBV7-9 with TRBJ2-3, with TRBD2 matching 8 bases. CDR1 and CDR2 (germline): SEHNR, FQNEAQ (reference sequence). CDR3 size: 15 residues. V lost 5 bases, J lost 5 bases, and 9 bases stayed unmatched. As DNA, the CDR3 is TGTGCCAGCAGCCTACGGGACGGGAGGGTAGATACGCAGTATTTT. Its protein product is CASSLRDGRVDTQYF.

A few counts support this clonotype. V and J are TRBV20-1 and TRBJ2-7, with D possibly matching TRBD1 (5 bases). The CDR3 has 14 residues. Germline CDR1 reads DFQATT; CDR2 reads SNEGSKA (reference sequence). Trimming removed 4 bases from V and 9 bases from J, with 22 bases in between. For the CDR3, the DNA is TGCAGTGCTACTTCGCAGGGTTTTCTACCGGGGCAGTACTTC. This encodes CSATSQGFLPGQYF.

This clonotype was seen a handful of times. This rearrangement joins TRBV29-1 to TRBJ2-5, with D possibly being TRBD1 (5 bases). The germline CDR1 and CDR2 sequences are SQVTM and ANQGSEA. The CDR3 has 13 residues. Trimming pared 1 base from V and 1 base from J, leaving 7 bases between. CDR3 residues: CSVEGRVQETQYF. In DNA form, the CDR3 reads TGCAGCGTTGAAGGCAGGGTCCAAGAGACCCAGTACTTC.

This clonotype was recorded a few times. The chain joins TRBV9 to TRBJ1-1; D uncertain. CDR1 and CDR2 from the germline V gene are SGDLS and YYNGEE. Trimming pared 3 bases from V and 3 bases from J, leaving 9 bases between. The CDR3 spans 13 residues. The CDR3 loop is CASSGREDTEAFF. In nucleotides, the CDR3 is TGTGCCAGCAGCGGGAGGGAAGACACTGAAGCTTTCTTT.

As regards this clonotype: Since no conserved phenylalanine or tryptophan closes the CDR3, a read error is the likely cause. This chain links TRBV4-1 with TRBJ2-7; TRBD1 might be the D (5 bases). The ends were cut back, 3 bases at V and 5 bases at J, with 11 bases in the middle. The CDR3 totals 13 residues. Germline-derived CDR1 and CDR2 are MGHRA and YSYEKL. CDR3 loop: CASSQTDGNEQYL. Here the CDR3 DNA reads TGCGCCAGCAGCCAGACAGATGGAAACGAGCAGTACCTC.

At least ten counts were recorded for this clonotype. This rearrangement joins TRBV30 to TRBJ1-5; unclear D gene. The CDR3 totals 13 residues. V was pared by 0 bases and J by 5 bases, with 8 bases between. In germline, CDR1 is GTSNPN, CDR2 SVGIG (reference sequence). This CDR3 is CAWSVGQYQPQHF. The CDR3 coding sequence is TGTGCCTGGAGTGTCGGGCAGTATCAGCCCCAGCATTTT.

The chain uses TRBV7-2 and TRBJ2-2; no firm D call. Trimming removed 4 bases from V and 6 bases from J, with 9 bases in between. The CDR3 has 13 residues. Germline values: CDR1 SGHTA, CDR2 FQGNSA. In nucleotides, the CDR3 is TGTGCCAGCAGCTCCTATAACGCCGGGGAGCTGTTTTTT. It encodes CASSSYNAGELFF.

This clonotype came up a few times. V is TRBV20-1 and J is TRBJ2-3, with 10 bases fitting TRBD2. The CDR3 totals 15 residues. V was pared by 6 bases and J by 3 bases, with 9 bases of the junction left unmatched. Germline values: CDR1 DFQATT, CDR2 SNEGSKA (reference sequence). CDR3 amino acids: CSAERGGPSTDTQYF. The CDR3 region has the DNA TGCAGTGCCGAGCGGGGGGGCCCGTCAACAGATACGCAGTATTTT.

This chain connects TRBV20-1 to TRBJ1-1; D ambiguous. Germline loops: CDR1 DFQATT, CDR2 SNEGSKA (reference sequence). The CDR3 runs 15 residues. V was pared by 6 bases and J by 2 bases, with 19 bases between. Written as DNA, the CDR3 is TGCAGTGCCCGGTCCTACGCGGGTGATAACACTGAAGCTTTCTTT. Residues: CSARSYAGDNTEAFF.

This clonotype was recorded a few times. CDR3 protein: CSARSLAGGFNEQYF. The CDR3 coding sequence is TGCAGTGCTAGGTCCCTAGCGGGAGGGTTCAACGAGCAGTACTTC. V is TRBV20-1 and J is TRBJ2-7; TRBD2 matches 12 bases. V lost 3 bases, J lost 5 bases, and 8 bases stayed unmatched. This CDR3 has 15 amino acids. Germline CDR1 DFQATT, CDR2 SNEGSKA (reference sequence).

The gene calls are TRBV15 and TRBJ2-7, with D uncertain. The CDR3 loop spans 13 amino acids. The V gene lost 3 bases and the J gene lost 2 bases, with 8 bases spanning the gap. Germline V gene lookup returns CDR1 LNHNV and CDR2 YYDKDF (reference sequence). This CDR3 is CATSRQSAYEQYF. CDR3 nucleotide sequence: TGTGCCACCAGCAGGCAGTCAGCCTACGAGCAGTACTTC.

The V and J genes are TRBV24-1 and TRBJ2-3, with a tentative D call TRBD2 (6 bases). Trimming removed 2 bases from V and 7 bases from J, with 9 bases in between. Germline loops: CDR1 KGHDR, CDR2 SFDVKD. The CDR3 has 13 residues. The CDR3 DNA reads as TGTGCCACCAGTGATTGGCGGGGTTATACGCAGTATTTT. Encoded protein: CATSDWRGYTQYF.

A few counts support this clonotype. The V and J genes are TRBV6-2 or TRBV6-3 and TRBJ1-4; possible D gene TRBD1, 6 bases. Germline loops: CDR1 MNHEY, CDR2 SVGEGT. The CDR3 extends over 15 amino acids. With 4 bases removed from V and 4 bases from J, the gap between germline ends came to 13 bases. The CDR3 DNA reads as TGTGCCAGCAGTTTCACAGGGAACTTTAATGAAAAACTGTTTTTT. Amino acid sequence: CASSFTGNFNEKLFF.

The sample holds many counts of this clonotype. The chain combines TRBV7-9 with TRBJ2-2; 9 bases fit TRBD2. V shed 4 bases, J shed 7 bases, and the junction held 7 bases outside the gene matches. The CDR3 spans 15 residues. Per the germline V gene, CDR1 is SEHNR and CDR2 is FQNEAQ (reference sequence). The CDR3 DNA is TGTGCCAGCAGCTCCGTAGCGGGGGAAGACGGGGAGCTGTTTTTT. This encodes CASSSVAGEDGELFF.

The chain has TRBV4-3 and TRBJ2-2; no reliable D call. CDR3 length: 14 amino acids. Deletions cut 2 bases from V and 4 bases from J, with 8 bases between. The germline V gene encodes CDR1 LGHNA and CDR2 YSLEER. CDR3 sequence reads: CASSQPYGTGELFF. CDR3 sequence (DNA): TGCGCCAGCAGCCAACCATACGGCACCGGGGAGCTGTTTTTT.

The V and J genes are TRBV19 and TRBJ2-4; D is undetermined. The germline CDR1 and CDR2 sequences are LNHDA and SQIVND (reference sequence). The CDR3 runs 12 residues. The germline V and J ends were trimmed by 7 bases and 8 bases, with 12 bases remaining between them. CDR3 nucleotides: TGTGCCAGTAAGGTCGCAGGCGACATTCAGTACTTC. Translated: CASKVAGDIQYF. Filled out from reference TRBV19 and TRBJ2-4, the complete variable domain reads DGGITQSPKYLFRKEGQNVTLSCEQNLNHDAMYWYRQDPGQGLRLIYYSQIVNDFQKGDIAEGYSVSREKKESFPLTVTSAQKNPTAFYLCASKVAGDIQYFGAGTRLSVL.

The chain uses TRBV15 and TRBJ2-2; TRBD2 matches at 9 bases. The J segment lost 7 bases and the V segment lost 0 bases, leaving 6 bases of the junction unmatched. Germline V gene sequence: CDR1 LNHNV, CDR2 YYDKDF (reference sequence). There are 16 residues in the CDR3. CDR3 amino acids: CATSRDLLAGIGELFF. CDR3 DNA: TGTGCCACCAGCAGAGATTTACTAGCGGGCATCGGGGAGCTGTTTTTT.

V gene TRBV18 combines with J gene TRBJ1-1; D uncertain. Germline CDR1 and CDR2: KGHSH and LQKENI. Trimming removed 1 base at V and 7 bases at J, with 7 bases between. This CDR3 spans 12 amino acids. The CDR3 is CASSPQGVEAFF. DNA for the CDR3: TGTGCCAGCTCACCACAGGGTGTTGAAGCTTTCTTT.